This T cell receptor beta chain was observed in a study of T cells after yellow fever vaccination. Study conclusions and caveats: Among primary-vaccination clones, most reappeared after the booster, at about 95% for CD4 and under 90% for CD8.

V lost 5 bases, J lost 4 bases, and 14 bases lay in between. This CDR3 comprises 15 residues. Germline V CDR1 and CDR2: SNHLY, FYNNEI. A process of 5'RACE template switching, which added a universal primer site and UMIs, was used to make TCR cDNA. Each CDR3 protein gets one entry after TCRdb re-called the 5' RACE reads with MiXCR. The sample consists of 350,000 to 450,000 distinct CDR3 sequences, approximately 18% of them appearing once. This clonotype was detected a few times. Its target is not known. The V call is TRBV2, the J call TRBJ2-2; D gene unclear. Specimen: PBMCs, collected before the yellow fever booster vaccination. This TCR was recovered from a man in his late teens or twenties who received the YFV17D yellow fever vaccine. This chain's CDR3 is CASSPPPDSTGELFF. CDR3 sequence (DNA): TGTGCCAGCAGTCCACCCCCAGATTCCACCGGGGAGCTGTTTTTT. Variable domain in full (rest from reference TRBV2 and TRBJ2-2): EPEVTQTPSHQVTQMGQEVILRCVPISNHLYFYWYRQILGQKVEFLVSFYNNEISEKSEIFDDQFSVERPDGSNFTLKIRSTKLEDSAMYFCASSPPPDSTGELFFGEGSRLTVL.